These 14 T cell receptor beta chains came from one sample sequenced in a study of blood T cell repertoires in COVID-19. Libraries were prepared by immunoSEQ multiplex PCR; TCRdb keeps only in-frame clonotypes and omits some of them. Among almost 250,000 clones listed, approximately 90% were seen once. The sample taken for sequencing was PBMCs or T cells enriched from blood (not recorded which). The receptors stem from a woman aged 25 to 39 who had recovered from COVID-19.

On this clone: Other DNA sequences within the sample encode an identical CDR3. The chain links TRBV30 to TRBJ1-2; D ambiguous. The CDR3 runs 13 residues. Between the trimmed V and J ends, which lost 0 bases and 1 base, there was a span of 6 bases. Germline loops: CDR1 GTSNPN, CDR2 SVGIG (reference sequence). The CDR3 sequence is CAWSVAGNYGYTF. CDR3 in DNA: TGTGCCTGGAGTGTCGCGGGTAACTATGGCTACACCTTC. Variable domain in full (rest from reference TRBV30 and TRBJ1-2): SQTIHQWPATLVQPVGSPLSLECTVEGTSNPNLYWYRQAAGRGLQLLFYSVGIGQISSEVPQNLSASRPQDRQFILSSKKLLLSDSGFYLCAWSVAGNYGYTFGSGTRLTVV.

V and J are TRBV2 and TRBJ1-4; D is uncertain. Germline V CDR1 and CDR2: SNHLY, FYNNEI. The V end was cut by 4 bases, the J end by 11 bases, with 11 bases between. The CDR3 length is 12 residues. Written as DNA, the CDR3 is TGTGCCAGCAGTGGAGATGGAGGGAAACTGTTTTTT. It encodes CASSGDGGKLFF.

The chain links TRBV6-4 to TRBJ2-3; 7 bases are a match to TRBD2. V trimming: 6 bases; J trimming: 1 base; junction bases outside the gene matches: 1. The V gene's germline CDR1 is MRHNA and CDR2 SNTAGT. The CDR3 is 13 residues long. DNA for the CDR3: TGTGCCAGCAGGAGCGGGGGCACAGATACGCAGTATTTT. Residues: CASRSGGTDTQYF.

The table lists this clone with a count of one. Within the sample, other DNA sequences also encode this same CDR3. The chain combines TRBV6-2 or TRBV6-3 with TRBJ2-7; D gene unclear. In germline, CDR1 is MNHEY, CDR2 SVGEGT. This CDR3 is built from 11 residues. Between the trimmed V and J ends, which lost 2 bases and 4 bases, there was a span of 3 bases. The CDR3 sequence: CASSYTYEQYF. The CDR3 region has the DNA TGTGCCAGCAGTTACACTTACGAGCAGTACTTC.

V usage is TRBV7-3 and J usage is TRBJ2-2, with 11 bases fitting TRBD2. The CDR3 sequence is 16 residues long. V gave up 5 bases and J gave up 4 bases; unmatched junction bases: 6. Looked up from germline, CDR1 is SGHTA and CDR2 is FQGTGA. The CDR3: CASSPQLAGVTGELFF. CDR3 bases: TGTGCCAGCAGCCCCCAACTAGCGGGAGTCACCGGGGAGCTGTTTTTT.

The V call is TRBV5-1, the J call TRBJ2-3; D is possibly TRBD2 (6 bases). V lost 0 bases and J lost 3, with 11 bases in between. Per the germline V gene, CDR1 is SGHRS and CDR2 is YFSETQ. This CDR3 is built from 15 residues. The CDR3 sequence: CASSLAGGLTDTQYF. CDR3 DNA sequence: TGCGCCAGCAGCTTGGCCGGGGGATTGACAGATACGCAGTATTTT.

V is TRBV27 and J is TRBJ2-7; TRBD2 matches 8 bases. The CDR3 is 13 amino acids. J gave up 2 bases and V 6 bases, and 3 bases lay outside the gene matches. Germline assignment: CDR1 MNHEY and CDR2 SMNVEV (reference sequence). The CDR3 sequence: CASSERETYEQYF. For the CDR3, the DNA is TGTGCCAGCAGCGAGCGGGAGACCTACGAGCAGTACTTC.

The chain combines TRBV18 with TRBJ2-2; D call uncertain. Per the germline V gene, CDR1 is KGHSH and CDR2 is LQKENI. Between the trimmed V and J ends, which lost 3 bases and 4 bases, there was a span of 12 bases. This CDR3 contains 15 residues. The CDR3 spells CASSPQVRSTGELFF. CDR3 sequence (DNA): TGTGCCAGCTCACCCCAGGTCCGAAGCACCGGGGAGCTGTTTTTT.

The chain joins TRBV7-2 to TRBJ2-7, with 9 bases aligning to TRBD2. This CDR3 region has 15 residues. Germline assignment: CDR1 SGHTA and CDR2 FQGNSA. V was clipped by 5 bases and J by 2 bases; unmatched bases: 7. As DNA, the CDR3 is TGTGCCAGCAGCCGGACTAGCGATGGACCCTACGAGCAGTACTTC. This translates into CASSRTSDGPYEQYF.

The chain combines TRBV7-2 with TRBJ2-3; D unresolved. Germline loops: CDR1 SGHTA, CDR2 FQGNSA. The CDR3 runs to 12 residues. Trimming cost V 4 bases and J 7 bases, with 9 bases left between them. The CDR3 loop reads CASSSEIYTQYF. The CDR3 region has the DNA TGTGCCAGCAGCTCGGAGATTTATACGCAGTATTTT.

The chain is built from TRBV18 and TRBJ1-2; weak D call: TRBD1 (5 bases). V was clipped by 2 bases and J by 5 bases, with 12 bases between them. The CDR3 is 14 amino acids. Germline lookup yields CDR1 KGHSH and CDR2 LQKENI. The CDR3 loop reads CASSPGAVDYGYTF. In DNA form, the CDR3 reads TGTGCCAGCTCACCAGGGGCAGTTGATTATGGCTACACCTTC.

The J gene is TRBJ1-2, the V gene TRBV13, with no clear D. The germline V gene has CDR1 PRHDT and CDR2 FYEKMQ (reference sequence). Trimming took 5 bases from V and 7 from J, leaving 17 bases between them. This CDR3 is 14 amino acids long. CDR3 DNA sequence: TGTGCCAGCAGCGCCTCGGGCTCGGAGGTTGGCTACACCTTC. It specifies CASSASGSEVGYTF.

This clone appeared once. The V gene is TRBV16, the J gene TRBJ2-2; perhaps TRBD2 as D (5 bases). The V gene's germline CDR1 is KGHSY and CDR2 FQNENV. The V gene lost 2 bases and the J gene lost 1 base, with 5 bases spanning the gap. This CDR3 has 14 residues. The CDR3 DNA sequence: TGTGCCAGCAGCCAACGGGGGAACACCGGGGAGCTGTTTTTT. This gives the protein CASSQRGNTGELFF.

This chain connects TRBV6-2 or TRBV6-3 to TRBJ2-1; D ambiguous. The ends were cut back, 4 bases at V and 6 bases at J, with 7 bases in the middle. The length of the CDR3 is 12 residues. CDR1 and CDR2 (germline): MNHEY, SVGEGT. The CDR3 here is CASSFASNEQFF. In DNA form, the CDR3 reads TGTGCCAGCAGTTTCGCCAGCAATGAGCAGTTCTTC.